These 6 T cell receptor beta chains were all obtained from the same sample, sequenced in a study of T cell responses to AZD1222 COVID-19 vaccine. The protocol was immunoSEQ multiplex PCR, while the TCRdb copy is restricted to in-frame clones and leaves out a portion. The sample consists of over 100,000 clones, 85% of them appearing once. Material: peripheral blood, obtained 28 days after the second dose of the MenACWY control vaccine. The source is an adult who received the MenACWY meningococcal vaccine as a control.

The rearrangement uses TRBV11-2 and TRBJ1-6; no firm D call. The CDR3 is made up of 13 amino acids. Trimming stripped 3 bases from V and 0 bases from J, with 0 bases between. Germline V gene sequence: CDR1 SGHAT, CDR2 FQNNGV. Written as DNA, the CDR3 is TGTGCCAGCAGCTTCTCCTATAATTCACCCCTCCACTTT. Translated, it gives CASSFSYNSPLHF. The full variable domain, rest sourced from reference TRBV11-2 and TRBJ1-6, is EAGVAQSPRYKIIEKRQSVAFWCNPISGHATLYWYQQILGQGPKLLIQFQNNGVVDDSQLPKDRFSAERLKGVDSTLKIQPAKLEDSAVYLCASSFSYNSPLHFGNGTRLTVT.

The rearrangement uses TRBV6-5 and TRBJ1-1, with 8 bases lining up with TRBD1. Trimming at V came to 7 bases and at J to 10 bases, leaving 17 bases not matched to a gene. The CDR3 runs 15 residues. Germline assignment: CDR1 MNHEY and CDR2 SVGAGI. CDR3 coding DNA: TGTGCCAGCAACCGGAACCGCGACAGGGGAAATCGAGCTTTCTTT. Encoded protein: CASNRNRDRGNRAFF.

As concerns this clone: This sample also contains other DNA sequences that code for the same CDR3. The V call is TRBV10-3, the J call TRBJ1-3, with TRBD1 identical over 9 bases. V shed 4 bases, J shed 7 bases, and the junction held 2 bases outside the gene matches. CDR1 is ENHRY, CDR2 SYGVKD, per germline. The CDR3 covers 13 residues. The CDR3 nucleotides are TGTGCCATCAGTGCCGGGACAGGGAACACCATATATTTT. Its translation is CAISAGTGNTIYF.

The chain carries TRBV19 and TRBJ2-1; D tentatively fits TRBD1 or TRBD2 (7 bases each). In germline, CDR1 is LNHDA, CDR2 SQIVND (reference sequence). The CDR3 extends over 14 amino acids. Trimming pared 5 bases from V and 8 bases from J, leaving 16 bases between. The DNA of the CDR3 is TGTGCCAGTAGTCAGGGGGACTACGGCCATGAGCAGTTCTTC. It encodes CASSQGDYGHEQFF.

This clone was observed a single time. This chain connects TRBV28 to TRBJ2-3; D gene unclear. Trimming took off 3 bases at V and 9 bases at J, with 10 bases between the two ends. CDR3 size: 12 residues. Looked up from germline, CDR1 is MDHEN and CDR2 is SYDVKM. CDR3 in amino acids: CASSFSGGTQYF. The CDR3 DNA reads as TGTGCCAGCAGTTTCTCCGGCGGAACGCAGTATTTT.

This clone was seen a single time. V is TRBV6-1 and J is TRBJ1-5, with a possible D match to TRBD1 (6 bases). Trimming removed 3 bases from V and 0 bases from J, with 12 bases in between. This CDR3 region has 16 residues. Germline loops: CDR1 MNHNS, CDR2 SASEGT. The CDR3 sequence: CASSELGTFSNQPQHF. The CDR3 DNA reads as TGTGCCAGCAGTGAGCTCGGGACATTTAGCAATCAGCCCCAGCATTTT.